The clone carrying this T cell receptor beta chain showed up many times. These data are taken from a study of T cells in Graves' hyperthyroidism and ophthalmopathy. It was RNA transcripts that yielded the amplified TCR beta CDR3 regions. Researchers ran a first-round RT-PCR on the TCR CDR3 using the HTBI primer set. TCRdb re-called the multiplex PCR reads with MiXCR, one entry per CDR3 protein. The sample carries about 400,000 distinct CDR3 sequences, under 15% recorded once. CDR3 size: 14 residues. Germline V CDR1 and CDR2: DFQATT, SNEGSKA (reference sequence). Unmatched junction bases numbered 8, after V lost 6 bases and J lost 3 bases.

The rearrangement joins TRBV20-1 to TRBJ1-5; 7 bases fit TRBD1. The TCR originated in a woman aged 18-29 years with Graves' hyperthyroidism. Sequencing input: blood. CDR3 coding DNA: TGCAGTGCCACATCAGGGACAGTCAATCAGCCCCAGCATTTT. Its translation is CSATSGTVNQPQHF.